The TCR beta chain under discussion was sequenced for a study of human CD8 memory T cell subsets. Findings and caveats of the study: Stem-like memory and precursor exhausted T cells, unlike effector memory cells, were similarly highly diverse. The chains that were sequenced in this study were only T cell receptor beta chains. Stem-like memory T cells and precursor exhausted T cells had repertoires that overlapped very little.

A word on this clonotype: Its target is unknown.

The CDR3 sequence is 16 residues long. Germline values: CDR1 LGHNA, CDR2 YNFKEQ. Production of TCR beta libraries used UMI-labeled 5' RACE as the method. TCRdb reprocessed the 5' RACE reads, keeping one entry per CDR3 protein, no DNA. This sample lists around 12,000 distinct CDR3 sequences; its ten largest clones have 12% to 15%. Negative magnetic separation enriched total CD8+ T cells. The rearrangement uses TRBV4-2 and TRBJ2-1. This clonotype originated in a human donor in good health. Source material: CD8+ T cells from PBMCs. This CDR3 is CASSQGGLSSYNEQFF.